The clone carrying this T cell receptor (beta chain) was detected ten times or more. Its antigen is not identified. Trimming at V came to 2 bases and at J to 1 base, leaving 8 bases not matched to a gene. CDR1 is SGHAT and CDR2 is FQNNGV in the germline V gene. This CDR3 is built from 18 residues. The sample is drawn from a study of identical twins. Broader study findings: Abundant beta clonotypes from cord blood bore fewer insertions; memory repertoires lacked this pattern.

TCRdb ran MiXCR on the 5' RACE reads and lists one entry per CDR3 protein. The sample has about 460,000 distinct CDR3 sequences; 14% are singletons. This same sample was also part of a study on yellow fever vaccine responses in identical twins.

The TCR originated in a woman younger than 30 in good health. Specimen: CD4+ T cells sorted from blood. The V and J genes are TRBV11-2 and TRBJ2-5, with 12 bases identical to TRBD2. CDR3 sequence: CASSLFPRLAGAQETQYF. The CDR3 region has the DNA TGTGCCAGCAGCTTATTTCCTAGACTAGCGGGGGCCCAAGAGACCCAGTACTTC.